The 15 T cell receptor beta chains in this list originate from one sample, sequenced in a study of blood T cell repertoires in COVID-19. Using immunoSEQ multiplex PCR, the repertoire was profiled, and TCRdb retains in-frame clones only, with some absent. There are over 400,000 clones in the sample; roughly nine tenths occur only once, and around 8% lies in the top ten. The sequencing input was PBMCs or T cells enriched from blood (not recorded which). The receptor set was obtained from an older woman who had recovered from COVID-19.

The CDR3: CASSGTATGPDTQYF. The CDR3 DNA is TGTGCCAGCAGCGGAACCGCTACAGGCCCAGATACGCAGTATTTT. The chain recombines TRBV9 with TRBJ2-3; TRBD1 might be the D (5 bases). The CDR3 extends over 15 amino acids. V was trimmed by 3 bases and J by 4 bases, leaving 15 bases between them. The germline V gene has CDR1 SGDLS and CDR2 YYNGEE.

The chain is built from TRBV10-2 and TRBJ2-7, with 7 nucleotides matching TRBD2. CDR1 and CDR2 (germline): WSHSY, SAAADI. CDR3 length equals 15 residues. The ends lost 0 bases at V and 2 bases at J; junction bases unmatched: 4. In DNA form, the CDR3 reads TGCGCCAGCAGTGAGTCGGGAGGGGCGCCCTACGAGCAGTACTTC. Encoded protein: CASSESGGAPYEQYF.

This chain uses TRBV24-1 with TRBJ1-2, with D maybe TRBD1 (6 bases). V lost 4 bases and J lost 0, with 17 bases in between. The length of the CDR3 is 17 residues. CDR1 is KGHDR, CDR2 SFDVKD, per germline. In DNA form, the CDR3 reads TGTGCCACCAGTGAAACAGGCACAGGGATTCCTAACTATGGCTACACCTTC. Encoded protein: CATSETGTGIPNYGYTF.

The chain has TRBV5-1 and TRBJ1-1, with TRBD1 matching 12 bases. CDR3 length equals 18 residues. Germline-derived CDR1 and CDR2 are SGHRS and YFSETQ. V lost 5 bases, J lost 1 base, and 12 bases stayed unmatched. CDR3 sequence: CASREGGDRGLKNTEAFF. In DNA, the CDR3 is TGCGCCAGCAGGGAGGGAGGGGACAGGGGGCTGAAGAACACTGAAGCTTTCTTT. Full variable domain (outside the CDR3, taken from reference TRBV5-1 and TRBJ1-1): KAGVTQTPRYLIKTRGQQVTLSCSPISGHRSVSWYQQTPGQGLQFLFEYFSETQRNKGNFPGRFSGRQFSNSRSEMNVSTLELGDSALYLCASREGGDRGLKNTEAFFGQGTRLTVV.

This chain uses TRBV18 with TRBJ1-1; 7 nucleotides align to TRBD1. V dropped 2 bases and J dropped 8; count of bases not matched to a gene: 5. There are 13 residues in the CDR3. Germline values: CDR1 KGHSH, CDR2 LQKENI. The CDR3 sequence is CASSPGRDREAFF. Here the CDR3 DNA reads TGTGCCAGCTCACCAGGGCGGGACAGAGAAGCTTTCTTT. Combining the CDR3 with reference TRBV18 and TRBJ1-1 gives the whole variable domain NAGVMQNPRHLVRRRGQEARLRCSPMKGHSHVYWYRQLPEEGLKFMVYLQKENIIDESGMPKERFSAEFPKEGPSILRIQQVVRGDSAAYFCASSPGRDREAFFGQGTRLTVV.

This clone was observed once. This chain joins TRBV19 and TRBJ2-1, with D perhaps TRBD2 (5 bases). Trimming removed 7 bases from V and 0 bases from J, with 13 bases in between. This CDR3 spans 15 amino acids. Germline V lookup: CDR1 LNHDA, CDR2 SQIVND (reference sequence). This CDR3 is CASKSGVSSYNEQFF. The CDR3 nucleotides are TGTGCCAGTAAATCCGGGGTAAGCTCCTACAATGAGCAGTTCTTC. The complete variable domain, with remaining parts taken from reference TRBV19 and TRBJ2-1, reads DGGITQSPKYLFRKEGQNVTLSCEQNLNHDAMYWYRQDPGQGLRLIYYSQIVNDFQKGDIAEGYSVSREKKESFPLTVTSAQKNPTAFYLCASKSGVSSYNEQFFGPGTRLTVL.

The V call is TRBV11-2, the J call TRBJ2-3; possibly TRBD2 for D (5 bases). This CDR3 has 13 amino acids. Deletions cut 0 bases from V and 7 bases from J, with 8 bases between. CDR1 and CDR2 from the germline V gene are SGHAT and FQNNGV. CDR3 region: CASSLERLYTQYF. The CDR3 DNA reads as TGTGCCAGCAGCTTAGAGAGACTATATACGCAGTATTTT.

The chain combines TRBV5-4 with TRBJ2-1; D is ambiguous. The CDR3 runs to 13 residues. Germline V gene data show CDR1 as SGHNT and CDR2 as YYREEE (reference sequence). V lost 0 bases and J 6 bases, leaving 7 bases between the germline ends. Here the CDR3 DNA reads TGTGCCAGCAGCTTGGACAGATTCAATGAGCAGTTCTTC. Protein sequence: CASSLDRFNEQFF.

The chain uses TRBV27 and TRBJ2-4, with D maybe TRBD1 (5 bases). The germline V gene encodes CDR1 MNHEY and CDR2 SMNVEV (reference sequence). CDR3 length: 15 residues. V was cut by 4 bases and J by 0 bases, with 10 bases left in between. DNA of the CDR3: TGTGCCAGCAGTTCAGACAGACTAGCCAAAAACATTCAGTACTTC. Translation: CASSSDRLAKNIQYF.

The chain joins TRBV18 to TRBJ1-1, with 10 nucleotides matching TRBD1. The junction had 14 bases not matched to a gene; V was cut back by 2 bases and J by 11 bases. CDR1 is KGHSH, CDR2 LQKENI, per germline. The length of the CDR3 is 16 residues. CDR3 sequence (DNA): TGTGCCAGCTCACCAATTTTCCCAGACAGGGGGCGCGCCGCTTTCTTT. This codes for CASSPIFPDRGRAAFF.

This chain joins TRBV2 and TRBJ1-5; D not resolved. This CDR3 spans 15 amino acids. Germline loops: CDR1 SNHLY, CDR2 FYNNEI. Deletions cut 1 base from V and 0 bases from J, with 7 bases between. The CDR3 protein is CASSEGDYSNQPQHF. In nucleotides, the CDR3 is TGTGCCAGCAGTGAAGGAGATTATAGCAATCAGCCCCAGCATTTT. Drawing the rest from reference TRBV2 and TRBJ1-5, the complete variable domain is EPEVTQTPSHQVTQMGQEVILRCVPISNHLYFYWYRQILGQKVEFLVSFYNNEISEKSEIFDDQFSVERPDGSNFTLKIRSTKLEDSAMYFCASSEGDYSNQPQHFGDGTRLSIL.

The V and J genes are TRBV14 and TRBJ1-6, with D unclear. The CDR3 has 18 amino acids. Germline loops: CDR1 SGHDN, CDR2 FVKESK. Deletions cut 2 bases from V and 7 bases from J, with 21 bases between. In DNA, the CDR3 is TGTGCCAGCAGCCAATCTCGACCGCCGAGGCAGCAAAATTCACCCCTCCACTTT. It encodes CASSQSRPPRQQNSPLHF. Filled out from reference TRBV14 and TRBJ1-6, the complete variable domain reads EAGVTQFPSHSVIEKGQTVTLRCDPISGHDNLYWYRRVMGKEIKFLLHFVKESKQDESGMPNNRFLAERTGGTYSTLKVQPAELEDSGVYFCASSQSRPPRQQNSPLHFGNGTRLTVT.

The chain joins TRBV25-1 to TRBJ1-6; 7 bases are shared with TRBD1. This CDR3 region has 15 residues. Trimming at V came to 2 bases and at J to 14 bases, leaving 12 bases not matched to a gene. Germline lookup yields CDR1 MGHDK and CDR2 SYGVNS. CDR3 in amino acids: CASSEVGDRARSLHF. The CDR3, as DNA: TGTGCCAGCAGTGAAGTAGGCGACAGGGCCCGGTCCCTCCACTTT.

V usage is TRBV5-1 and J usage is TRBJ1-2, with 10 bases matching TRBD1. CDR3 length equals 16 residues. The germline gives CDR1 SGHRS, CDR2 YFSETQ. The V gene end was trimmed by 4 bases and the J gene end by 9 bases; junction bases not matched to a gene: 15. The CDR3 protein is CASSQQIPGQGRSYTF. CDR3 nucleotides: TGCGCCAGCAGCCAACAGATCCCGGGACAGGGGCGTAGCTACACCTTC.

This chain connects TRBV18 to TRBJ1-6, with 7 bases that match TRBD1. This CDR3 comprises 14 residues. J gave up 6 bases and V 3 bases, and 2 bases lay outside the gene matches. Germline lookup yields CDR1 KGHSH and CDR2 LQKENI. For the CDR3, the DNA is TGTGCCAGCTCACCGGGACAGTTTAATTCACCCCTCCACTTT. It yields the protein CASSPGQFNSPLHF.